The rows below give T cell receptor beta chains drawn from one sample of a study of T cell responses to AZD1222 COVID-19 vaccine. The method was immunoSEQ multiplex PCR; TCRdb's version includes in-frame clones alone and lacks a portion of them. The table records around 130,000 clones, 93% of them present only once. The sequenced sample was peripheral blood, obtained on day 0 of AZD1222 vaccination. The receptor set was obtained from an adult in good health. Each CDR3 is given with its conserved first and last residue. A D gene is named only where the DNA matches it firmly. A row's size may be missing; if present it is once, few, many or a size class.

>TRBV7-9|16|TRBJ1-5|-|-
CASSLSGLGGGQPQHF
TGTGCCAGCAGCTTATCCGGGTTGGGGGGTGGTCAGCCCCAGCATTTT
>TRBV2|15|TRBJ2-7|-|-
CASSEQGRSPYEQYF
TGTGCCAGCAGTGAACAGGGCAGGAGCCCCTACGAGCAGTACTTC
>TRBV4-1|15|TRBJ2-7|TRBD1|once
CASSHPGQVLFEQYF
TGCGCCAGCAGCCACCCGGGACAGGTCCTATTCGAGCAGTACTTC
>TRBV5-1|14|TRBJ2-1|-|-
CASSRSSANNEQFF
TGCGCCAGCAGTAGGTCTAGCGCAAACAATGAGCAGTTCTTC
>TRBV7-9|16|TRBJ2-7|-|-
CASSLAMPSRSYEQYF
TGTGCCAGCAGCTTAGCGATGCCTAGCCGTTCCTACGAGCAGTACTTC
>TRBV7-9|16|TRBJ1-6|-|few
CASSGSTRQGSSPLHF
TGTGCCAGCAGCGGGTCCACCCGCCAGGGGAGTTCACCCCTCCACTTT
>TRBV12-3/TRBV12-4|13|TRBJ2-1|TRBD2|-
CASSLSGGASLFF
TGTGCCAGCAGTTTAAGCGGGGGGGCCTCTCTGTTCTTC
>TRBV3-1/TRBV3-2|17|TRBJ1-2|TRBD1|-
CASSQNLLGRDRAGYTF
TGTGCCAGCAGCCAAAACTTACTTGGTCGGGACAGGGCAGGCTACACCTTC
>TRBV12-3/TRBV12-4|13|TRBJ1-5|-|-
CASRSSGLQPQHF
TGTGCCAGCAGATCGTCGGGGCTCCAGCCCCAGCATTTT
>TRBV25-1|15|TRBJ1-6|-|-
CASSDTGSYNSPLHF
TGTGCCAGCAGTGATACAGGGAGCTATAATTCACCCCTCCACTTT
>TRBV5-4|13|TRBJ2-3|-|-
CASSLVATDTQYF
TGTGCCAGCAGCTTGGTAGCCACAGATACGCAGTATTTT
>TRBV5-4|12|TRBJ2-3|-|-
CASSLDTDTQYF
TGTGCCAGCAGCTTGGACACAGATACGCAGTATTTT
>TRBV5-1|15|TRBJ1-6|-|-
CASSFRDRNNSPLHF
TGCGCCAGCAGCTTTCGAGACAGAAATAATTCACCCCTCCACTTT
>TRBV4-3|13|TRBJ2-7|-|-
CASSQVKAYEQYF
TGCGCCAGCAGCCAAGTGAAAGCCTACGAGCAGTACTTC
>TRBV19|13|TRBJ1-2|TRBD1|-
CASSGQGKYGYTF
TGTGCCAGTAGTGGACAGGGGAAGTATGGCTACACCTTC
>TRBV2|13|TRBJ2-3|-|-
CASRTGYGDTQYF
TGTGCCAGCAGAACTGGTTACGGAGATACGCAGTATTTT
>TRBV21-1|15|TRBJ2-1|-|-
CASSIRKESYNEQFF
TGTGCCAGCAGCATCAGGAAGGAGTCCTACAATGAGCAGTTCTTC
>TRBV3-1/TRBV3-2|15|TRBJ2-7|TRBD2|-
CASSLGLAGPYEQYF
TGTGCCAGCAGCCTGGGACTAGCGGGACCCTACGAGCAGTACTTC
>TRBV19|17|TRBJ2-1|TRBD1|few
CASNHRRRQGNRLGQFF
TGTGCCAGTAACCATCGTAGGAGACAGGGAAACAGGTTGGGGCAGTTCTTC
>TRBV7-2|18|TRBJ2-2|TRBD2|few
CASSSLAGLDSSTGELFF
TGTGCCAGCAGCTCTTTAGCGGGCCTCGATTCGTCCACCGGGGAGCTGTTTTTT
>TRBV15|16|TRBJ1-5|-|-
CATSVSGRAVNQPQHF
TGTGCCACCAGTGTTTCCGGCAGAGCAGTCAATCAGCCCCAGCATTTT
>TRBV3-1/TRBV3-2|15|TRBJ1-4|-|-
CASSHSGPRSEKLFF
TGTGCCAGCAGCCATTCCGGGCCCAGAAGTGAAAAACTGTTTTTT
>TRBV2|12|TRBJ1-1|-|-
CASIGANTEAFF
TGTGCCAGCATCGGGGCGAACACTGAAGCTTTCTTT